A selection of T cell receptor beta chains follows, all from one sample in a study of T-cell memory formation after mild COVID-19. MiXCR, run by TCRdb on the 5' RACE reads, gives a single entry per CDR3 protein. Here the sample spans 150,000 to 200,000 distinct CDR3 sequences, about a fifth being singletons. Sample: PBMCs or a T cell subset sorted from them (not recorded which). These receptors all stem from an adult woman who had mild COVID-19 (a few samples of this study predate the infection). Cell type and time point are not known. CDR3s include the opening cysteine and the closing phenylalanine or tryptophan. D genes are given only for firm matches. The size entry is marked missing in some rows and otherwise reads once, few, many or a size class.

d_gene: .; j_gene: TRBJ1-2; abundance: few; v_gene: TRBV6-2/TRBV6-3; CDR3aa: CASSYRDTFNYGYTF; CDR3nt: TGTGCCAGCAGTTACCGGGACACGTTTAACTATGGCTACACCTTC
d_gene: TRBD1; j_gene: TRBJ2-5; abundance: few; v_gene: TRBV11-2; CDR3aa: CASSNDRGLRETQYF; CDR3nt: TGTGCCAGCAGCAACGACAGGGGGCTGAGAGAGACCCAGTACTTC
d_gene: .; j_gene: TRBJ1-5; abundance: many; v_gene: TRBV12-3/TRBV12-4; CDR3aa: CASSLFRHSNQPQHF; CDR3nt: TGTGCCAGCAGTTTATTCAGACATAGCAATCAGCCCCAGCATTTT
d_gene: TRBD2; j_gene: TRBJ2-1; abundance: few; v_gene: TRBV9; CDR3aa: CASSERGGAYNEQFF; CDR3nt: TGTGCCAGCAGCGAACGCGGGGGGGCTTACAATGAGCAGTTCTTC
d_gene: TRBD2; j_gene: TRBJ2-1; abundance: few; v_gene: TRBV7-6; CDR3aa: CASSFGLAGESYNEQFF; CDR3nt: TGTGCCAGCAGCTTTGGACTAGCGGGAGAGTCCTACAATGAGCAGTTCTTC
d_gene: .; j_gene: TRBJ1-2; abundance: .; v_gene: TRBV12-3/TRBV12-4; CDR3aa: CASSLSPRNYGYTF; CDR3nt: TGTGCCAGCAGTTTATCTCCGAGAAACTATGGCTACACCTTC
d_gene: .; j_gene: TRBJ2-7; abundance: .; v_gene: TRBV5-6; CDR3aa: CASSFSGSEEQYF; CDR3nt: TGTGCCAGCAGCTTCTCGGGCTCGGAAGAGCAGTACTTC
d_gene: TRBD2; j_gene: TRBJ2-3; abundance: few; v_gene: TRBV9; CDR3aa: CASSSPLSGASTDTQYF; CDR3nt: TGTGCCAGCAGCAGCCCCCTTAGCGGGGCAAGCACAGATACGCAGTATTTT
d_gene: TRBD1; j_gene: TRBJ2-5; abundance: .; v_gene: TRBV7-9; CDR3aa: CASSIPGGAGETQYF; CDR3nt: TGTGCCAGCAGCATACCAGGGGGCGCAGGGGAGACCCAGTACTTC
d_gene: TRBD2; j_gene: TRBJ2-7; abundance: .; v_gene: TRBV20-1; CDR3aa: CSALLAVLKGYEQYF; CDR3nt: TGCAGTGCTCTACTAGCGGTCCTCAAGGGCTACGAGCAGTACTTC
d_gene: .; j_gene: TRBJ2-1; abundance: many; v_gene: TRBV7-3; CDR3aa: CASSLTSNEQFF; CDR3nt: TGTGCCAGCAGCTTAACTAGCAATGAGCAGTTCTTC
d_gene: .; j_gene: TRBJ1-2; abundance: .; v_gene: TRBV12-3/TRBV12-4; CDR3aa: CASSFSTRGWAGYTF; CDR3nt: TGTGCCAGCAGTTTTTCAACGAGGGGGTGGGCTGGCTACACCTTC
d_gene: TRBD1; j_gene: TRBJ2-7; abundance: .; v_gene: TRBV2; CDR3aa: CASSEEQGTYSEQYF; CDR3nt: TGTGCCAGCAGTGAAGAACAGGGGACCTACTCCGAGCAGTACTTC
d_gene: TRBD1; j_gene: TRBJ2-7; abundance: .; v_gene: TRBV5-5; CDR3aa: CASSRETGVSYEQYF; CDR3nt: TGTGCCAGCAGCCGGGAGACAGGGGTCTCCTACGAGCAGTACTTC
d_gene: .; j_gene: TRBJ2-5; abundance: few; v_gene: TRBV12-3/TRBV12-4; CDR3aa: CASSREGVRLETQYF; CDR3nt: TGTGCCAGCAGCAGGGAGGGGGTGAGATTGGAGACCCAGTACTTC
d_gene: .; j_gene: TRBJ2-3; abundance: few; v_gene: TRBV29-1; CDR3aa: CSVDNDGTPGGTDTQYF; CDR3nt: TGCAGCGTTGATAATGATGGTACTCCCGGAGGCACAGATACGCAGTATTTT
d_gene: .; j_gene: TRBJ1-6; abundance: few; v_gene: TRBV4-1; CDR3aa: CASSPRGSYNSPLHF; CDR3nt: TGCGCCAGCAGCCCCCGGGGATCCTATAATTCACCCCTCCACTTT
d_gene: TRBD1; j_gene: TRBJ2-3; abundance: few; v_gene: TRBV29-1; CDR3aa: CSVTGTGDSPTDTQYF; CDR3nt: TGCAGCGTAACCGGGACAGGGGACTCGCCCACAGATACGCAGTATTTT
d_gene: TRBD1; j_gene: TRBJ1-1; abundance: few; v_gene: TRBV27; CDR3aa: CASKEGAHLTEAFF; CDR3nt: TGTGCCAGCAAGGAGGGGGCGCATCTCACTGAAGCTTTCTTT
d_gene: .; j_gene: TRBJ2-7; abundance: few; v_gene: TRBV12-3/TRBV12-4; CDR3aa: CASSSGLYGAFREQYF; CDR3nt: TGTGCCAGCAGCTCAGGACTGTATGGAGCTTTCCGCGAGCAGTACTTC
d_gene: TRBD1; j_gene: TRBJ1-6; abundance: .; v_gene: TRBV20-1; CDR3aa: CSAPGQGVARTNSPLHF; CDR3nt: TGCAGTGCTCCGGGACAGGGGGTGGCCCGAACAAATTCACCCCTCCACTTT
d_gene: .; j_gene: TRBJ1-1; abundance: few; v_gene: TRBV29-1; CDR3aa: CSVVYSVVAFF; CDR3nt: TGCAGCGTTGTATACTCGGTTGTGGCTTTCTTT
d_gene: TRBD2; j_gene: TRBJ2-5; abundance: .; v_gene: TRBV4-2; CDR3aa: CASSQDMTSGETQYF; CDR3nt: TGTGCCAGCAGCCAAGATATGACTAGCGGAGAGACCCAGTACTTC
d_gene: .; j_gene: TRBJ1-5; abundance: few; v_gene: TRBV20-1; CDR3aa: CSARGLDGGNQPQHF; CDR3nt: TGCAGTGCTAGAGGACTGGACGGGGGCAATCAGCCCCAGCATTTT
d_gene: TRBD2; j_gene: TRBJ2-1; abundance: few; v_gene: TRBV24-1; CDR3aa: CATSSGLTNEQFF; CDR3nt: TGTGCCACCAGTTCGGGACTAACCAATGAGCAGTTCTTC
d_gene: .; j_gene: TRBJ2-3; abundance: .; v_gene: TRBV7-6; CDR3aa: CASSLGTSGFGTDTQYF; CDR3nt: TGTGCCAGCAGCTTAGGGACTTCAGGGTTCGGCACAGATACGCAGTATTTT
d_gene: .; j_gene: TRBJ2-3; abundance: .; v_gene: TRBV2; CDR3aa: CASSDSLRQYF; CDR3nt: TGTGCCAGCAGTGACAGTCTGCGGCAGTATTTT
d_gene: TRBD1; j_gene: TRBJ1-5; abundance: few; v_gene: TRBV6-6; CDR3aa: CASSTGQGRGPQHF; CDR3nt: TGTGCCAGCAGCACCGGACAGGGCCGCGGGCCCCAGCATTTT
d_gene: TRBD1; j_gene: TRBJ2-2; abundance: few; v_gene: TRBV7-9; CDR3aa: CASSGNQGQSLGELFF; CDR3nt: TGTGCCAGCAGCGGGAATCAGGGACAGAGCCTCGGGGAGCTGTTTTTT
d_gene: TRBD2; j_gene: TRBJ2-7; abundance: few; v_gene: TRBV29-1; CDR3aa: CSVEVMTSGSSYEQYF; CDR3nt: TGCAGCGTTGAAGTGATGACTAGCGGGAGCTCCTACGAGCAGTACTTC
d_gene: .; j_gene: TRBJ1-1; abundance: few; v_gene: TRBV3-1; CDR3aa: CASTLTGVGTEAFF; CDR3nt: TGTGCCAGCACCCTCACTGGGGTCGGCACTGAAGCTTTCTTT
d_gene: .; j_gene: TRBJ1-2; abundance: few; v_gene: TRBV25-1; CDR3aa: CASSVYGGAGPFGYTF; CDR3nt: TGTGCCAGCAGTGTCTACGGGGGCGCCGGGCCTTTCGGCTACACCTTC
d_gene: .; j_gene: TRBJ2-2; abundance: .; v_gene: TRBV7-9; CDR3aa: CASSLGLSDTGELFF; CDR3nt: TGTGCCAGCAGCTTGGGACTCTCTGACACCGGGGAGCTGTTTTTT
d_gene: TRBD2; j_gene: TRBJ2-7; abundance: .; v_gene: TRBV20-1; CDR3aa: CSATGTSGRALSYEQYF; CDR3nt: TGCAGTGCTACCGGGACTAGCGGGAGGGCCCTATCCTACGAGCAGTACTTC
d_gene: .; j_gene: TRBJ2-1; abundance: .; v_gene: TRBV4-3; CDR3aa: CASSQGPGPRPEQFF; CDR3nt: TGCGCCAGCAGCCAAGGTCCGGGACCGCGGCCGGAGCAGTTCTTC
d_gene: TRBD1; j_gene: TRBJ2-7; abundance: .; v_gene: TRBV27; CDR3aa: CASQHDRGYEQYF; CDR3nt: TGTGCCAGTCAGCACGACAGGGGGTACGAGCAGTACTTC
d_gene: .; j_gene: TRBJ1-1; abundance: few; v_gene: TRBV7-9; CDR3aa: CASSPNTLGLDTEAFF; CDR3nt: TGTGCCAGCAGCCCAAACACGTTGGGGTTGGACACTGAAGCTTTCTTT
d_gene: TRBD2; j_gene: TRBJ2-3; abundance: .; v_gene: TRBV11-2; CDR3aa: CASSLGFRLAGSTDTQYF; CDR3nt: TGTGCCAGCAGCTTAGGGTTCAGACTAGCGGGGAGCACAGATACGCAGTATTTT
d_gene: TRBD1; j_gene: TRBJ2-7; abundance: .; v_gene: TRBV29-1; CDR3aa: CSVQQGQGYEQYF; CDR3nt: TGCAGCGTCCAACAGGGACAGGGGTACGAGCAGTACTTC
d_gene: TRBD1; j_gene: TRBJ2-7; abundance: .; v_gene: TRBV25-1; CDR3aa: CASSDHDRGLYEQYF; CDR3nt: TGTGCCAGCAGTGACCATGACAGGGGGCTCTACGAGCAGTACTTC
d_gene: .; j_gene: TRBJ2-5; abundance: many; v_gene: TRBV5-6; CDR3aa: CASSFEVRETQYF; CDR3nt: TGTGCCAGCAGCTTTGAGGTCCGGGAGACCCAGTACTTC
d_gene: .; j_gene: TRBJ1-1; abundance: .; v_gene: TRBV11-3; CDR3aa: CASSLHAFF; CDR3nt: TGTGCCAGCAGCTTGCACGCTTTCTTT
d_gene: TRBD1; j_gene: TRBJ2-7; abundance: few; v_gene: TRBV29-1; CDR3aa: CSVVLRGNYEQYF; CDR3nt: TGCAGCGTTGTGCTCAGGGGGAATTACGAGCAGTACTTC
d_gene: TRBD2; j_gene: TRBJ2-3; abundance: few; v_gene: TRBV4-1; CDR3aa: CASSAGLAESTDTQYF; CDR3nt: TGCGCCAGCAGCGCAGGACTAGCGGAATCCACAGATACGCAGTATTTT
d_gene: .; j_gene: TRBJ1-2; abundance: few; v_gene: TRBV5-5; CDR3aa: CASTTSGQLSYGYTF; CDR3nt: TGTGCCAGCACGACATCAGGACAGCTTAGCTATGGCTACACCTTC
d_gene: TRBD1; j_gene: TRBJ1-4; abundance: .; v_gene: TRBV20-1; CDR3aa: CSVPSRGQGFVANEKLFF; CDR3nt: TGCAGTGTCCCTTCCAGAGGACAGGGTTTCGTGGCTAATGAAAAACTGTTTTTT
d_gene: TRBD1; j_gene: TRBJ1-1; abundance: .; v_gene: TRBV6-5; CDR3aa: CASSYYPGGLGTEAFF; CDR3nt: TGTGCCAGCAGTTACTATCCAGGGGGCTTGGGCACTGAAGCTTTCTTT
d_gene: .; j_gene: TRBJ2-1; abundance: few; v_gene: TRBV20-1; CDR3aa: CSARDYYREPTYNEQFF; CDR3nt: TGCAGTGCTAGAGACTATTACAGGGAGCCTACCTACAATGAGCAGTTCTTC
d_gene: TRBD1; j_gene: TRBJ1-2; abundance: .; v_gene: TRBV13; CDR3aa: CASSPQGVGYTF; CDR3nt: TGTGCCAGCAGCCCACAGGGGGTCGGCTACACCTTC
d_gene: TRBD2; j_gene: TRBJ2-1; abundance: .; v_gene: TRBV7-3; CDR3aa: CASSPLGTTNEQFF; CDR3nt: TGTGCCAGCAGCCCCCTCGGGACTACCAATGAGCAGTTCTTC
d_gene: TRBD2; j_gene: TRBJ2-3; abundance: .; v_gene: TRBV4-1; CDR3aa: CASSRILAGGENTQYF; CDR3nt: TGCGCCAGCAGCCGGATACTAGCGGGGGGCGAGAATACGCAGTATTTT